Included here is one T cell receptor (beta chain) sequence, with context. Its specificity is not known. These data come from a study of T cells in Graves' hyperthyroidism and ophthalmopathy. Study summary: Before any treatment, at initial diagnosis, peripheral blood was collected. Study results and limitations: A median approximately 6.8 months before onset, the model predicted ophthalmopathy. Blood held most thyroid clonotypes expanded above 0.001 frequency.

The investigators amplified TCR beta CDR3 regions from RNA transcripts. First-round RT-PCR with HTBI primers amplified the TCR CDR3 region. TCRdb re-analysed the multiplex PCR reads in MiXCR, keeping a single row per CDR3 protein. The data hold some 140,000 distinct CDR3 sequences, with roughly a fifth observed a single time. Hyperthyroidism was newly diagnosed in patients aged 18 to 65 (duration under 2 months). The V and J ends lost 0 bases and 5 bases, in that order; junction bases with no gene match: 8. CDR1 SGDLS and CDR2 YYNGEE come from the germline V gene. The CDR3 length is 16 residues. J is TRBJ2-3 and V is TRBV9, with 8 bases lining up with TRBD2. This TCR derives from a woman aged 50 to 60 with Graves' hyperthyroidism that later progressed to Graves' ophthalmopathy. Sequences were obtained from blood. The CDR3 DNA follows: TGTGCCAGCAGCGTAGATCCAGCGGGAGTTGTAGATACGCAGTATTTT. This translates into CASSVDPAGVVDTQYF.